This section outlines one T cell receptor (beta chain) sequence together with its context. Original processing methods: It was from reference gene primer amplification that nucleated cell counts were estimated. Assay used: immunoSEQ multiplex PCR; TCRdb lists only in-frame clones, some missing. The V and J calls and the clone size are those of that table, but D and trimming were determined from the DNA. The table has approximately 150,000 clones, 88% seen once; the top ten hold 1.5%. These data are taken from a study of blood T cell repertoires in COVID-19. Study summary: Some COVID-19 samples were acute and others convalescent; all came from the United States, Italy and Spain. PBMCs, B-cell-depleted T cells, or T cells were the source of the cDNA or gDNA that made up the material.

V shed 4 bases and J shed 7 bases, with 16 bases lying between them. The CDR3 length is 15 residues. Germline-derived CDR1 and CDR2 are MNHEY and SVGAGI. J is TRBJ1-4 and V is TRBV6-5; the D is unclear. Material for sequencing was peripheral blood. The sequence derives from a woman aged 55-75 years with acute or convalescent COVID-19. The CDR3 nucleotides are TGTGCCAGCAGTTCCCGGAGAGAGGTTGGTGAAAAACTGTTTTTT. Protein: CASSSRREVGEKLFF.